A single sample is the source of the 20 T cell receptor beta chains below, sequenced in a study of T cells after yellow fever vaccination. One entry per CDR3 protein results from TCRdb running MiXCR on the 5' RACE reads. The sample carries roughly 180,000 distinct CDR3 sequences, 5.5% to 8% recorded once. Sequenced material: CD4+ T cells sorted from PBMCs, taken on the day of the first yellow fever vaccination. The source is a man between 18 and 35 years old who received the YFV17D yellow fever vaccine.

This clonotype has at least ten counts. The chain couples TRBV5-1 to TRBJ1-4; a weak D match, TRBD1 (5 bases). The CDR3 loop spans 14 amino acids. Germline V gene data show CDR1 as SGHRS and CDR2 as YFSETQ. The V gene lost 1 base and the J gene lost 7 bases, with 11 bases spanning the gap. In DNA, the CDR3 is TGCGCCAGCAGCTTGTCTGGGACCATTGAAAAACTGTTTTTT. Translating it yields CASSLSGTIEKLFF.

The table lists this clonotype with many counts. The V and J genes are TRBV19 and TRBJ2-2; a weak D match, TRBD1 (5 bases). Germline V gives CDR1 LNHDA, CDR2 SQIVND (reference sequence). The CDR3 runs 13 residues. Trimming removed 3 bases from V and 8 bases from J, with 10 bases in between. CDR3 loop: CASSILQGGELFF. CDR3 DNA sequence: TGTGCCAGTAGTATCCTCCAGGGAGGGGAGCTGTTTTTT.

The table lists this clonotype with many counts. The rearrangement joins TRBV5-1 to TRBJ2-5; 9 nucleotides agree with TRBD2. Unmatched junction bases numbered 3, after V lost 0 bases and J lost 3 bases. From germline, CDR1 is SGHRS and CDR2 YFSETQ. The CDR3 extends over 15 amino acids. CDR3 sequence reads: CASSLVLAGEETQYF. In nucleotides, the CDR3 is TGCGCCAGCAGCTTGGTTTTAGCGGGGGAAGAGACCCAGTACTTC.

Details on this clonotype: A read error is possible here, since a much larger clone lies one base away. The V gene is TRBV21-1, the J gene TRBJ2-7. TRBV21-1 is a pseudogene locus. The CDR3 length is 15 residues. The CDR3 sequence is CASSKGSTAIVEQYV. CDR3 bases: TGTGCCAGCAGCAAAGGGAGTACAGCCATTGTGGAGCAGTACGTC.

This clonotype was picked up many times. The rearrangement links TRBV7-9 to TRBJ2-7, with a possible D match to TRBD2 (5 bases). CDR3 length equals 14 residues. CDR1 and CDR2 from the germline V gene are SEHNR and FQNEAQ (reference sequence). Between the trimmed V and J ends, which lost 6 bases and 2 bases, there was a span of 14 bases. The CDR3 sequence is CASSSIGLTYEQYF. The CDR3 DNA reads TGTGCCAGCAGTTCTATTGGACTGACCTACGAGCAGTACTTC.

This clonotype was seen many times. The chain is built from TRBV5-1 and TRBJ1-3, with D unresolved. In germline, CDR1 is SGHRS, CDR2 YFSETQ. V lost 0 bases, J lost 0 bases, and 7 bases lay in between. The CDR3 runs to 15 residues. The CDR3 sequence: CASSLEQSSGNTIYF. Here the CDR3 DNA reads TGCGCCAGCAGCTTGGAACAGAGCTCTGGAAACACCATATATTTT. The full variable domain, its missing parts supplied by reference TRBV5-1 and TRBJ1-3, is KAGVTQTPRYLIKTRGQQVTLSCSPISGHRSVSWYQQTPGQGLQFLFEYFSETQRNKGNFPGRFSGRQFSNSRSEMNVSTLELGDSALYLCASSLEQSSGNTIYFGEGSWLTVV.

With regard to this clonotype: Being one base from a much bigger clone, this may be a read error. Lacking the conserved final phenylalanine or tryptophan, this CDR3 likely reflects a read error. The CDR3 reads CASSLLGAGANVLTL. The CDR3 nucleotides read TGTGCCAGCAGCTTATTGGGAGCTGGGGCCAACGTCCTGACTCTC. This chain uses TRBV7-2 with TRBJ2-6, with a tentative D call TRBD2 (5 bases). V lost 2 bases, J lost 2 bases, and 7 bases lay in between. The CDR3 is made up of 15 amino acids. The germline CDR1 and CDR2 sequences are SGHTA and FQGNSA.

This clonotype was counted at least ten times. The chain has TRBV7-2 and TRBJ2-3; D unresolved. Looked up from germline, CDR1 is SGHTA and CDR2 is FQGNSA. CDR3 length: 15 residues. V was clipped by 4 bases and J by 0 bases, with 11 bases between them. In DNA, the CDR3 is TGTGCCAGCAGCTCCGGGCCTACTAGCACAGATACGCAGTATTTT. It is translated as CASSSGPTSTDTQYF. The whole variable domain, filled in from reference TRBV7-2 and TRBJ2-3, reads GAGVSQSPSNKVTEKGKDVELRCDPISGHTALYWYRQSLGQGLEFLIYFQGNSAPDKSGLPSDRFSAERTGGSVSTLTIQRTQQEDSAVYLCASSSGPTSTDTQYFGPGTRLTVL.

The V call is TRBV2, the J call TRBJ2-3; TRBD2 matches at 14 bases. Unmatched junction bases numbered 6, after V lost 4 bases and J lost 6 bases. This CDR3 comprises 16 residues. Germline V gene sequence: CDR1 SNHLY, CDR2 FYNNEI. In nucleotides, the CDR3 is TGTGCCAGCAGTGGTGGACTAGCGGGGGGTCTTGATACGCAGTATTTT. It codes for CASSGGLAGGLDTQYF.

This clonotype came up many times. The rearrangement links TRBV2 to TRBJ2-1, with D unclear. V lost 2 bases and J 14 bases, leaving 13 bases between the germline ends. Germline-derived CDR1 and CDR2 are SNHLY and FYNNEI. This CDR3 comprises 12 residues. The CDR3 DNA is TGTGCCAGCAGTGAAAGGCTAGGCGAGAAGTTCTTC. Residues: CASSERLGEKFF.

This clonotype appeared a few times. The gene calls are TRBV18 and TRBJ2-4; D is undetermined. In germline, CDR1 is KGHSH, CDR2 LQKENI. V gave up 5 bases and J gave up 7 bases, with 15 bases separating them. The CDR3 totals 14 residues. In nucleotides, the CDR3 is TGTGCCAGCTCAGGGCCCCAAGAAGGGAACATTCAGTACTTC. This encodes CASSGPQEGNIQYF.

This clonotype was picked up a small number of times. This sequence joins TRBV5-1 and TRBJ1-2, with D possibly matching TRBD1 (5 bases). Trimming removed 0 bases at V and 8 bases at J, with 14 bases between. The CDR3 consists of 14 residues. Per germline, CDR1 SGHRS and CDR2 YFSETQ. In DNA, the CDR3 is TGCGCCAGCAGCTTGGGGGACCAGCGAAAGGGCTACACCTTC. Its protein is CASSLGDQRKGYTF.

CDR3 coding DNA: TGCGCCAGCAGCTTGGCTGAGCGGGAGCAAGAGACCCAGTACTTC. Amino acids: CASSLAEREQETQYF. This rearrangement joins TRBV5-1 to TRBJ2-5; TRBD2 aligns across 8 bases. Trimming removed 0 bases from V and 2 bases from J; junction bases left unmatched: 3. This CDR3 spans 15 amino acids. Germline CDR1 SGHRS, CDR2 YFSETQ. Combining the CDR3 with reference TRBV5-1 and TRBJ2-5 gives the whole variable domain KAGVTQTPRYLIKTRGQQVTLSCSPISGHRSVSWYQQTPGQGLQFLFEYFSETQRNKGNFPGRFSGRQFSNSRSEMNVSTLELGDSALYLCASSLAEREQETQYFGPGTRLLVL.

As regards this clonotype: A junction end diverges from the germline sequence, so it may reflect a read error. The chain links TRBV19 to TRBJ2-3; possibly TRBD1 for D (5 bases). Germline V gives CDR1 LNHDA, CDR2 SQIVND (reference sequence). The CDR3 is made up of 14 amino acids. CDR3 protein: CASSTLRGTDTQYF. The CDR3 DNA follows: TGTGCCAGTAGTACCCTTAGGGGCACTGATACGCAGTATTTT.

CDR3: CASSLGWAGTGNTIYF. CDR3 DNA sequence: TGTGCCAGCAGCTTAGGTTGGGCGGGGACTGGAAACACCATATATTTT. V usage is TRBV7-2 and J usage is TRBJ1-3; D is ambiguous. This CDR3 has 16 amino acids. The germline V gene has CDR1 SGHTA and CDR2 FQGNSA. The ends were cut back, 1 base at V and 2 bases at J, with 12 bases in the middle. Full variable domain (outside the CDR3, taken from reference TRBV7-2 and TRBJ1-3): GAGVSQSPSNKVTEKGKDVELRCDPISGHTALYWYRQSLGQGLEFLIYFQGNSAPDKSGLPSDRFSAERTGGSVSTLTIQRTQQEDSAVYLCASSLGWAGTGNTIYFGEGSWLTVV.

The chain links TRBV12-3 or TRBV12-4 to TRBJ1-4; tentatively, D is TRBD1 (6 bases). The CDR3 spans 14 residues. The V end was cut by 3 bases, the J end by 3 bases, with 8 bases between. Here the CDR3 reads CASSLKGANEKLFF. The CDR3 nucleotides read TGTGCCAGCAGTTTGAAGGGGGCTAATGAAAAACTGTTTTTT.

This clonotype was detected many times. The chain links TRBV20-1 to TRBJ2-3; maybe TRBD2 (6 bases). The CDR3 contains 13 residues. Germline assignment: CDR1 DFQATT and CDR2 SNEGSKA (reference sequence). V gave up 6 bases and J gave up 2 bases, with 12 bases separating them. The CDR3 DNA reads TGCAGTGCGGGCGGGGTTACCACAGATACGCAGTATTTT. Protein: CSAGGVTTDTQYF.

This sequence joins TRBV10-2 and TRBJ2-5, with no clear D. The V end was cut by 0 bases, the J end by 3 bases, with 8 bases between. Germline V gene data show CDR1 as WSHSY and CDR2 as SAAADI. The CDR3 totals 14 residues. In DNA, the CDR3 is TGCGCCAGCAGTGAGTCGAAGGGAAAAGAGACCCAGTACTTC. Protein sequence: CASSESKGKETQYF.

At least ten counts were recorded for this clonotype. V and J are TRBV7-2 and TRBJ2-7; possibly TRBD2 for D (5 bases). CDR1 is SGHTA, CDR2 FQGNSA, per germline. V was shortened by 5 bases and J by 0 bases, with 11 bases between the two germline ends. The CDR3 has 14 amino acids. For the CDR3, the DNA is TGTGCCAGCAGCGGACTGACGAGCTCCTACGAGCAGTACTTC. As protein: CASSGLTSSYEQYF.

The chain couples TRBV12-3 or TRBV12-4 to TRBJ1-2; 8 nucleotides agree with TRBD1. Germline trimming cut 3 bases from V and 4 bases from J; bases unmatched to any gene: 7. CDR3 length: 15 amino acids. This CDR3 is CASSFGQGQIYGYTF. CDR3 nucleotide sequence: TGTGCCAGCAGTTTTGGACAGGGTCAGATCTATGGCTACACCTTC.